Listed here are 29 T cell receptor beta chains from one sample, sequenced in a study of blood T cell repertoires in COVID-19 (dated by TCRdb to 2018 to 2020). The library came from the immunoSEQ multiplex PCR assay. TCRdb took over this immuneACCESS table, retaining in-frame rearrangements with V and J assigned. Such tables are incomplete; in checked studies, under half of the missing clones stem from an unresolved V gene, and the remainder is unexplained. This sample has about 74,000 clones in its table, and 80% to 90% of those were observed once. The ten largest clones add up to 1.5% to 2.5% of the sample. The sample was peripheral blood. These receptors were collected from a woman of 80 years or more with active or convalescent COVID-19.

This clone was picked up one time. The chain couples TRBV28 to TRBJ1-4, with 9 positions matching TRBD1. After removal of 11 bases from V and 7 bases from J, the junction contained 14 bases not matched to a gene. Germline-derived CDR1 and CDR2 are MDHEN and SYDVKM. The CDR3 loop spans 15 amino acids. CDR3 sequence reads: CAAGVPGTGSEKLFF. As DNA, the CDR3 is TGTGCCGCAGGGGTCCCCGGGACAGGGAGTGAAAAACTGTTTTTT.

The chain has TRBV4-3 and TRBJ2-3; TRBD1 is a possible D gene (6 bases). With 1 base removed from V and 2 bases from J, the gap between germline ends came to 16 bases. In germline, CDR1 is LGHNA, CDR2 YSLEER. This CDR3 comprises 17 residues. DNA of the CDR3: TGCGCCAGCAGCCAAGCCGGACAGAGTCTATCCACAGATACGCAGTATTTT. Amino acid sequence: CASSQAGQSLSTDTQYF.

The chain links TRBV7-9 to TRBJ1-5, with 7 bases matching TRBD1. V dropped 5 bases and J dropped 1; count of bases not matched to a gene: 5. The germline gives CDR1 SEHNR, CDR2 FQNEAQ (reference sequence). This CDR3 is built from 15 residues. The CDR3 nucleotides are TGTGCCAGCAGCCCGGGACAGTTAAGCAATCAGCCCCAGCATTTT. Amino acid sequence: CASSPGQLSNQPQHF. Using reference TRBV7-9 and TRBJ1-5 for the parts outside the CDR3, the full variable domain is DTGVSQNPRHKITKRGQNVTFRCDPISEHNRLYWYRQTLGQGPEFLTYFQNEAQLEKSRLLSDRFSAERPKGSFSTLEIQRTEQGDSAMYLCASSPGQLSNQPQHFGDGTRLSIL.

In its sample, this clone ranks as medium-sized (0.01 to 0.1%). The chain joins TRBV15 to TRBJ2-2; D perhaps matches TRBD1 (6 bases). Trimming left V 0 bases short and J 0 bases short, with 17 bases between. The CDR3 contains 19 residues. Germline lookup yields CDR1 LNHNV and CDR2 YYDKDF (reference sequence). CDR3 residues: CATSRDGGRSLTNTGELFF. CDR3 nucleotides: TGTGCCACCAGCAGAGATGGGGGCAGATCCCTGACGAACACCGGGGAGCTGTTTTTT.

The V and J genes are TRBV9 and TRBJ2-5, with a tentative D call TRBD1 (6 bases). The V end lost 2 bases, the J end lost 6 bases, and 14 bases lay between the germline ends. The germline V gene encodes CDR1 SGDLS and CDR2 YYNGEE. The length of the CDR3 is 14 residues. For the CDR3, the DNA is TGTGCCAGCAGCGTCTCAGGGGTCGCGAAGACCCAGTACTTC. It codes for CASSVSGVAKTQYF. Complete variable domain (other parts from reference TRBV9 and TRBJ2-5): DSGVTQTPKHLITATGQRVTLRCSPRSGDLSVYWYQQSLDQGLQFLIQYYNGEERAKGNILERFSAQQFPDLHSELNLSSLELGDSALYFCASSVSGVAKTQYFGPGTRLLVL.

The V call is TRBV24-1, the J call TRBJ1-5; 10 bases are shared with TRBD1. The CDR3 covers 14 residues. Germline trimming cut 9 bases from V and 5 bases from J; bases unmatched to any gene: 6. Germline V gene sequence: CDR1 KGHDR, CDR2 SFDVKD. CDR3 in amino acids: CATGDRGYDQPQHF. The CDR3 coding sequence is TGTGCCACCGGGGACAGGGGTTACGATCAGCCCCAGCATTTT.

V and J are TRBV4-3 and TRBJ1-2, with D uncertain. The germline V gene encodes CDR1 LGHNA and CDR2 YSLEER. V shed 1 base and J shed 10 bases, with 22 bases lying between them. This CDR3 has 16 amino acids. DNA of the CDR3: TGCGCCAGCAGCCAAGCAAGGGCGGGCCCCAGTCTCTTCTACACCTTC. Amino acids: CASSQARAGPSLFYTF.

The J gene is TRBJ1-6, the V gene TRBV12-3 or TRBV12-4; perhaps TRBD1 as D (5 bases). Trimming removed 5 bases from V and 6 bases from J, with 8 bases in between. The CDR3 extends over 13 amino acids. The CDR3 sequence is CASSHDSNSPLHF. CDR3 DNA sequence: TGTGCCAGCAGTCACGACAGTAATTCACCCCTCCACTTT.

J is TRBJ1-5 and V is TRBV3-1 (or the pseudogene TRBV3-2); D is unresolved. V lost 5 bases and J 7 bases, leaving 9 bases between the germline ends. The CDR3 is 12 amino acids. In germline, CDR1 is LGHDT, CDR2 YNNKEL (reference sequence). The CDR3 coding sequence is TGTGCCAGCAGCTCTTCGGGGCAGCCCCAGCATTTT. Protein: CASSSSGQPQHF.

This clone has just a few counts. The rearrangement joins TRBV19 to TRBJ2-7; TRBD1 might be the D (5 bases). CDR3 size: 12 residues. Germline lookup yields CDR1 LNHDA and CDR2 SQIVND (reference sequence). Deletions cut 3 bases from V and 7 bases from J, with 10 bases between. CDR3 DNA sequence: TGTGCCAGTAGTATTAGGGGCGGAGAGCAGTACTTC. Amino acids: CASSIRGGEQYF.

The V gene is TRBV11-3, the J gene TRBJ2-1, with 9 bases identical to TRBD2. The J segment lost 6 bases and the V segment lost 3 bases, leaving 6 bases of the junction unmatched. This CDR3 comprises 15 residues. Looked up from germline, CDR1 is SGHNT and CDR2 is YENEEA. CDR3 sequence reads: CASSLGREGGNEQFF. Here the CDR3 DNA reads TGTGCCAGCAGCTTGGGGCGGGAGGGTGGCAATGAGCAGTTCTTC.

This chain joins TRBV30 and TRBJ2-7, with 13 bases that match TRBD2. Germline CDR1 is GTSNPN and CDR2 is SVGIG (reference sequence). The CDR3 length is 11 residues. Written as DNA, the CDR3 is TGTACCGGGACTAGCGGGACCGAGCAGTACTTC. This gives the protein CTGTSGTEQYF.

The DNA of the CDR3 is TGCAGCGTTAATACAGGGGGCGGGGAGACCCAGTACTTC. Protein product: CSVNTGGGETQYF. The rearrangement joins TRBV29-1 to TRBJ2-5; TRBD1 matches at 9 bases. This CDR3 comprises 13 residues. The junction had 6 bases not matched to a gene; V was cut back by 5 bases and J by 5 bases. From germline, CDR1 is SQVTM and CDR2 ANQGSEA.

J is TRBJ2-2 and V is TRBV5-1; D is unclear. The CDR3 sequence is 15 residues long. Trimming removed 0 bases at V and 3 bases at J, with 9 bases between. The germline CDR1 and CDR2 sequences are SGHRS and YFSETQ. The CDR3 region has the DNA TGCGCCAGCAGCTTGGAAGCCGTTTACACCGGGGAGCTGTTTTTT. This sequence encodes CASSLEAVYTGELFF. The full variable domain, completed using reference TRBV5-1 and TRBJ2-2, is KAGVTQTPRYLIKTRGQQVTLSCSPISGHRSVSWYQQTPGQGLQFLFEYFSETQRNKGNFPGRFSGRQFSNSRSEMNVSTLELGDSALYLCASSLEAVYTGELFFGEGSRLTVL.

J is TRBJ2-1 and V is TRBV4-1; 15 bases match TRBD2. CDR3 size: 16 residues. V dropped 0 bases and J dropped 15; count of bases not matched to a gene: 9. Germline assignment: CDR1 MGHRA and CDR2 YSYEKL. The CDR3 sequence is CASSQDGGTSGRPRFF. The CDR3 DNA reads TGCGCCAGCAGCCAAGATGGTGGGACTAGCGGGAGGCCCCGGTTCTTC.

The J gene is TRBJ2-2, the V gene TRBV11-3, with 10 bases aligning to TRBD1. The germline V gene encodes CDR1 SGHNT and CDR2 YENEEA. This CDR3 region has 15 residues. The ends lost 5 bases at V and 5 bases at J; junction bases unmatched: 5. DNA of the CDR3: TGTGCCAGCAGCCCTCAGGACAGGGGGACCGGGGAGCTGTTTTTT. Amino acid sequence: CASSPQDRGTGELFF.

This chain uses TRBV14 with TRBJ2-5; possibly TRBD2 for D (6 bases). V was clipped by 2 bases and J by 2 bases, with 9 bases between them. The CDR3 has 14 amino acids. CDR1 is SGHDN and CDR2 is FVKESK in the germline V gene. The CDR3 here is CASSQLEGQETQYF. The CDR3 DNA sequence: TGTGCCAGCAGCCAATTGGAGGGGCAAGAGACCCAGTACTTC.

This clone was picked up a small number of times. The chain combines TRBV12-5 with TRBJ1-1; D might be TRBD1 (5 bases). V was cut by 0 bases and J by 3 bases, with 11 bases left in between. The CDR3 spans 15 residues. CDR1 and CDR2 (germline): LGHNT, FRNRAP. In DNA form, the CDR3 reads TGTGCTAGTGGTTTGGTACTCCGGGGGGACACTGAAGCTTTCTTT. Translating it yields CASGLVLRGDTEAFF.

This chain connects TRBV5-1 to TRBJ2-5; no reliable D call. From germline, CDR1 is SGHRS and CDR2 YFSETQ. With 0 bases removed from V and 2 bases from J, the gap between germline ends came to 11 bases. CDR3 size: 15 residues. CDR3 loop: CASSLASAAQETQYF. The CDR3, as DNA: TGCGCCAGCAGCTTGGCCAGCGCGGCGCAAGAGACCCAGTACTTC.

This chain uses TRBV7-9 with TRBJ1-4; D ambiguous. The germline V and J ends were trimmed by 5 bases and 0 bases, with 10 bases remaining between them. The CDR3 runs to 15 residues. The germline V gene has CDR1 SEHNR and CDR2 FQNEAQ (reference sequence). This chain's CDR3 is CASSPTGATNEKLFF. CDR3 DNA sequence: TGTGCCAGCAGCCCGACTGGAGCAACTAATGAAAAACTGTTTTTT.

The genes are TRBV7-6 and TRBJ1-1, with TRBD1 matching 8 bases. Germline loops: CDR1 SGHVS, CDR2 FNYEAQ. This CDR3 comprises 16 residues. The trim removed 2 bases at V and 0 bases at J, leaving 5 bases unmatched. CDR3 loop: CASSLRDRRMNTEAFF. CDR3 DNA sequence: TGTGCCAGCAGCTTACGGGACAGGCGGATGAACACTGAAGCTTTCTTT.

This chain uses TRBV19 with TRBJ2-3; TRBD2 agrees at 11 bases. This CDR3 spans 17 amino acids. The V segment lost 5 bases and the J segment 0 bases; nucleotides outside the gene matches: 7. Germline CDR1 is LNHDA and CDR2 is SQIVND (reference sequence). The CDR3 is CASSGTSGSRSTDTQYF. The DNA of the CDR3 is TGTGCCAGTAGTGGAACTAGCGGGAGTAGGAGCACAGATACGCAGTATTTT.

The gene calls are TRBV5-6 and TRBJ1-1; 9 nucleotides agree with TRBD1. Trimming removed 4 bases from V and 8 bases from J; junction bases left unmatched: 9. CDR1 is SGHDT and CDR2 is YYEEEE in the germline V gene. This CDR3 spans 14 amino acids. CDR3 coding DNA: TGTGCCAGCAGCAGAACCGGGACAGGGCAAGAAGCTTTCTTT. Encoded protein: CASSRTGTGQEAFF.

The chain recombines TRBV4-3 with TRBJ2-1; 11 nucleotides line up with TRBD2. Per germline, CDR1 LGHNA and CDR2 YSLEER. The CDR3 extends over 14 amino acids. Trimming took 5 bases from V and 7 from J; bases not matched to a gene: 4. The CDR3 DNA sequence: TGCGCCAGCAGCGATAGCGGGAGGGGGAATGAGCAGTTCTTC. Its protein is CASSDSGRGNEQFF.

The chain joins TRBV3-1 (or the pseudogene TRBV3-2) to TRBJ1-5, with D maybe TRBD1 (6 bases). Trimming pared 4 bases from V and 3 bases from J, leaving 10 bases between. The CDR3 is 14 residues long. Germline V CDR1 and CDR2: LGHDT, YNNKEL (reference sequence). The CDR3 nucleotides read TGTGCCAGCAGCCCTTGGGACACCAATCAGCCCCAGCATTTT. Its translation is CASSPWDTNQPQHF.

The rearrangement joins TRBV20-1 to TRBJ1-2; 7 bases are shared with TRBD1. This CDR3 has 14 residues. Germline V gene lookup returns CDR1 DFQATT and CDR2 SNEGSKA (reference sequence). With 3 bases clipped from V and 4 bases from J, the junction kept 8 bases outside the gene matches. The CDR3 nucleotides read TGCAGTGCTAGTCACACAGGGGTGGTCTATGGCTACACCTTC. It encodes CSASHTGVVYGYTF.

V usage is TRBV10-1 and J usage is TRBJ1-1; TRBD1 is a possible D gene (6 bases). Trimming shortened V by 4 bases and J by 3 bases, and 9 bases separated the two germline ends. CDR1 and CDR2 from the germline V gene are WNHNN and SYGVQD (reference sequence). CDR3 length: 13 residues. This CDR3 is CASSGGPHTEAFF. The CDR3 DNA reads as TGCGCCAGCAGTGGGGGGCCGCACACTGAAGCTTTCTTT.

The rearrangement joins TRBV5-1 to TRBJ2-7; 9 nucleotides align to TRBD2. V lost 4 bases and J lost 5; bases outside the gene matches: 4. CDR1 is SGHRS, CDR2 YFSETQ, per germline. CDR3 size: 13 residues. CDR3 in DNA: TGCGCCAGCAGCCCGGGACTAGCCGACGAGCAGTACTTC. Translated: CASSPGLADEQYF.

This chain links TRBV9 with TRBJ2-2; D may be TRBD2 (6 bases). V lost 0 bases and J 1 base, leaving 7 bases between the germline ends. Germline V gene sequence: CDR1 SGDLS, CDR2 YYNGEE. CDR3 length: 15 amino acids. This CDR3 is CASSVAGGNTGELFF. The CDR3 DNA reads TGTGCCAGCAGCGTAGCCGGGGGGAACACCGGGGAGCTGTTTTTT.